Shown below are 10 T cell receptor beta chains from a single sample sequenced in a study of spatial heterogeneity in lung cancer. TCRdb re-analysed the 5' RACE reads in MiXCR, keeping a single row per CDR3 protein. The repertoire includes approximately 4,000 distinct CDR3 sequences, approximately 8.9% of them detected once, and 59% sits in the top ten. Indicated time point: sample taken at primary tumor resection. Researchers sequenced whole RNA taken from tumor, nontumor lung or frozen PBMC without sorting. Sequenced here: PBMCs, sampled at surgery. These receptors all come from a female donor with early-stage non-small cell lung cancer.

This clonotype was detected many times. The CDR3 is CAAGTRFTGELFF. CDR3 nucleotide sequence: TGCGCAGCCGGGACTAGATTCACCGGGGAGCTGTTTTTT. The J gene is TRBJ2-2, the V gene TRBV29-1; the match to TRBD2 covers 8 bases. Germline V gene lookup returns CDR1 SQVTM and CDR2 ANQGSEA. The CDR3 consists of 13 residues.

The CDR3 coding sequence is TGCAGCGTTGCAGGACTAGCGGCCATCAATGAGCAGTTCTTC. Translating gives CSVAGLAAINEQFF. V usage is TRBV29-1 and J usage is TRBJ2-1; 10 bases map to TRBD2. V trimming: 4 bases; J trimming: 6 bases; junction bases outside the gene matches: 6. There are 14 residues in the CDR3. From germline, CDR1 is SQVTM and CDR2 ANQGSEA.

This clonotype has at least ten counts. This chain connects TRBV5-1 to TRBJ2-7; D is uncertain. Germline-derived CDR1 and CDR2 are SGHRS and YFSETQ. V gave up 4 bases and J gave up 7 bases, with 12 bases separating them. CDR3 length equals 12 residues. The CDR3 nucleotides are TGCGCCAGCAGCACCCCCTCGTGGGAGCAGTACTTC. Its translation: CASSTPSWEQYF. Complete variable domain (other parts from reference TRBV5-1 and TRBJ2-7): KAGVTQTPRYLIKTRGQQVTLSCSPISGHRSVSWYQQTPGQGLQFLFEYFSETQRNKGNFPGRFSGRQFSNSRSEMNVSTLELGDSALYLCASSTPSWEQYFGPGTRLTVT.

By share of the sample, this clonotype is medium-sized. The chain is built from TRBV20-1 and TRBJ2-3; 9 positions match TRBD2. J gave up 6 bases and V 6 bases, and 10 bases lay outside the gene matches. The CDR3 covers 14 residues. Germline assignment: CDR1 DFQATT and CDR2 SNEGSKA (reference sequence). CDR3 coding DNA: TGCAGTGCCCCTGGCGCGGGGGGGCTTGATACGCAGTATTTT. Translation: CSAPGAGGLDTQYF.

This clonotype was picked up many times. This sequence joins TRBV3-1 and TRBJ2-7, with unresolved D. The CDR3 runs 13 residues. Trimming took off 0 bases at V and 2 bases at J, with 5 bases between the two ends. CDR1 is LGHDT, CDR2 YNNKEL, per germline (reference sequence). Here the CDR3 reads CASSQDGPYEQYF. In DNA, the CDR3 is TGTGCCAGCAGCCAAGACGGGCCCTACGAGCAGTACTTC.

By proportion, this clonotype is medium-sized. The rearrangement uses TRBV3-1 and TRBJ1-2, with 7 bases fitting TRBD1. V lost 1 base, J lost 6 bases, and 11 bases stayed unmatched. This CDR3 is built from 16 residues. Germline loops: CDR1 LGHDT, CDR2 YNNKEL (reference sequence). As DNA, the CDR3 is TGTGCCAGCAGCCAAGCTCCCAGGGGGATACCCCATGGCTACACCTTC. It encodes CASSQAPRGIPHGYTF. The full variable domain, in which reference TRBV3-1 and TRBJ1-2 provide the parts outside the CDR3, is DTAVSQTPKYLVTQMGNDKSIKCEQNLGHDTMYWYKQDSKKFLKIMFSYNNKELIINETVPNRFSPKSPDKAHLNLHINSLELGDSAVYFCASSQAPRGIPHGYTFGSGTRLTVV.

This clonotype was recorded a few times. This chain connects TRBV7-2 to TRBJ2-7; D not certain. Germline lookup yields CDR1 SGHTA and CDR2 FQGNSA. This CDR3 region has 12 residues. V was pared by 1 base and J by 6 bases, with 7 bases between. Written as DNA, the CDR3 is TGTGCCAGCAGCTTAGTGCTCCGCGAGCAGTACTTC. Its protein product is CASSLVLREQYF.

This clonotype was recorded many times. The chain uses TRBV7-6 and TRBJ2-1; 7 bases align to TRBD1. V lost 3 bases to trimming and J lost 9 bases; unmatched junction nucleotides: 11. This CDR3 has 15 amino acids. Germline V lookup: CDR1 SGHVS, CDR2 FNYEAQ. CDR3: CASSFGSTGTPEQFF. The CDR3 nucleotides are TGTGCCAGCAGCTTCGGGTCGACAGGGACCCCTGAGCAGTTCTTC.

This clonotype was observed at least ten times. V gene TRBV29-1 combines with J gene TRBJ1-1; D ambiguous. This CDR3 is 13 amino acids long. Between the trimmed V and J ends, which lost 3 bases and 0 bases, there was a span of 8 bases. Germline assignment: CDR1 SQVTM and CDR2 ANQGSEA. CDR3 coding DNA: TGCAGCGTTGATAGAGTTCTGAACACTGAAGCTTTCTTT. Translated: CSVDRVLNTEAFF.

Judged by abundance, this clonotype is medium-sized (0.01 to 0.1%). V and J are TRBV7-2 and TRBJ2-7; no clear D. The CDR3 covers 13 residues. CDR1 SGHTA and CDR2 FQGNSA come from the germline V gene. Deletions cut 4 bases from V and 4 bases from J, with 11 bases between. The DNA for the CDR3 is TGTGCCAGCAGCTCCTCATGGGGTTACGAGCAGTACTTC. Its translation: CASSSSWGYEQYF.